Included here is one T cell receptor beta chain sequence, with context. Its cognate antigen is unknown. Looked up from germline, CDR1 is DFQATT and CDR2 is SNEGSKA (reference sequence). The CDR3 spans 10 residues. V was pared by 7 bases and J by 7 bases, with 8 bases between. The sample originates from a study of T cell repertoires in cytomegalovirus infection. TCRdb re-called the reads with MiXCR, one entry per CDR3 protein. The sample carries about 920,000 distinct CDR3 sequences, less than 35% recorded once. Sequencing used cultured CD8+ T cells from PBMCs, obtained from culture after CMV antigen stimulation. The chain is built from TRBV20-1 and TRBJ2-1; D uncertain. The TCR originated in a human donor in good health (CMV status not recorded). Some clones in this sample may be carry-over from other donors' samples. For the CDR3, the DNA is TGCAGTGGTTCCAAGAATGAGCAGTTCTTC. Amino acids: CSGSKNEQFF.